Presented here are 18 T cell receptor beta chains from one specimen sequenced in a study of blood T cells in healthy people across ages. A second roughly 6 to 11 cycle PCR used barcoded and J-beta primers. TCRdb re-called the 5' RACE reads through MiXCR, storing one row per CDR3 protein. The sample has more than 1 million distinct CDR3 sequences; more than 35% are singletons. The sequenced sample consisted of blood. The receptor set was obtained from a woman aged 60-75 years in good health.

This clonotype came up a few times. The gene calls are TRBV4-1 and TRBJ2-7; D gene uncertain. With 1 base removed from V and 0 bases from J, the gap between germline ends came to 13 bases. The CDR3 loop spans 16 amino acids. Germline lookup yields CDR1 MGHRA and CDR2 YSYEKL. DNA for the CDR3: TGCGCCAGCAGCCAAGTTCAAGGGTCAAGCTCCTACGAGCAGTACTTC. Its translation is CASSQVQGSSSYEQYF.

This clonotype was seen more than once but under ten times. The chain employs TRBV28 and TRBJ1-1, with a possible D match to TRBD1 (5 bases). V was shortened by 3 bases and J by 3 bases, with 17 bases between the two germline ends. This CDR3 has 16 amino acids. Germline loops: CDR1 MDHEN, CDR2 SYDVKM. CDR3 amino acids: CASSFQKFIRDTEAFF. The CDR3 DNA reads TGTGCCAGCAGTTTCCAAAAATTCATCAGGGACACTGAAGCTTTCTTT.

Details on this clonotype: At one boundary the junction diverges from the germline segment, which might be a read error. J is TRBJ2-1 and V is TRBV28; 10 positions match TRBD2. Germline values: CDR1 MDHEN, CDR2 SYDVKM. The CDR3 contains 18 residues. The CDR3 loop is CACSPRAWTSGVHNEQFF. DNA for the CDR3: TGTGCCTGCAGTCCACGAGCCTGGACTAGCGGAGTCCACAATGAGCAGTTCTTC.

On this clonotype itself: A junction end diverges from the germline sequence, so it may reflect a read error. J is TRBJ2-7 and V is TRBV5-1; D call uncertain. This CDR3 contains 14 residues. Germline V gene lookup returns CDR1 SGHRS and CDR2 YFSETQ. CDR3 in DNA: TGCGCCAGCAACTTGCGTACAGAGACCTACGAGCAGTACTTC. Translation gives CASNLRTETYEQYF.

In this sample, this clonotype turned up a few times. The V and J genes are TRBV25-1 and TRBJ1-2, with 7 bases fitting TRBD1. Germline assignment: CDR1 MGHDK and CDR2 SYGVNS. The CDR3 length is 14 residues. V lost 4 bases and J lost 7; bases outside the gene matches: 9. This CDR3 is CASSGLQGIGGYTF. In nucleotides, the CDR3 is TGTGCCAGCAGTGGATTACAGGGGATTGGTGGCTACACCTTC.

The rearrangement uses TRBV6-1 and TRBJ2-3; 10 positions agree with TRBD2. The germline V gene has CDR1 MNHNS and CDR2 SASEGT. This CDR3 is 15 amino acids long. After removal of 8 bases from V and 2 bases from J, the junction contained 7 bases not matched to a gene. The CDR3 reads CASQSGTSDTDTQYF. The CDR3 DNA follows: TGTGCCAGCCAATCCGGGACTAGCGACACAGATACGCAGTATTTT.

This clonotype has only a few counts. CDR3 sequence: CASSLSDRPAPGANVLTF. CDR3 DNA sequence: TGTGCCAGCAGTTTAAGCGACAGGCCCGCCCCTGGGGCCAACGTCCTGACTTTC. V is TRBV12-3 or TRBV12-4 and J is TRBJ2-6, with D possibly TRBD1 on 6 matching bases. The CDR3 spans 18 residues. Between the trimmed V and J ends, which lost 2 bases and 2 bases, there was a span of 16 bases.

About this clonotype itself: The junction does not match germline at one end; this may be a read error. The genes are TRBV11-2 and TRBJ2-1; D may match TRBD1 or TRBD2 (6 bases each). The CDR3 is made up of 10 amino acids. Germline V CDR1 and CDR2: SGHAT, FQNNGV. CDR3 bases: TGTCCTAGGGGGGACAACGAGCAGTTCTTC. Translation: CPRGDNEQFF.

The gene calls are TRBV11-1 and TRBJ2-1; the D call may be TRBD1 or TRBD2 (6 bases each). The germline CDR1 and CDR2 sequences are SGHAT and FQDESV (reference sequence). The CDR3 is 14 amino acids. V lost 5 bases to trimming and J lost 3 bases, with 11 bases between them. CDR3 DNA: TGTGCCAGCAGCGACGGGGGCTACTACAATGAGCAGTTCTTC. Protein sequence: CASSDGGYYNEQFF.

There are many counts of this clonotype. The chain has TRBV12-5 and TRBJ2-1, with 7 bases fitting TRBD1. Germline loops: CDR1 LGHNT, CDR2 FRNRAP. CDR3 length: 16 residues. The V segment lost 2 bases and the J segment 0 bases; nucleotides outside the gene matches: 4. The CDR3 region has the DNA TGTGCTAGTGGTTTGAGTGCAGGGGGCTCCTACAATGAGCAGTTCTTC. Protein sequence: CASGLSAGGSYNEQFF.

The chain recombines TRBV28 with TRBJ2-7; tentative D call: TRBD1 (6 bases). With 7 bases removed from V and 4 bases from J, the gap between germline ends came to 20 bases. There are 15 residues in the CDR3. CDR1 MDHEN and CDR2 SYDVKM come from the germline V gene. The CDR3 bases are TGTGCCAGCATCAGAGCCCAGGGGCTCGGTTACGAGCAGTACTTC. Translating gives CASIRAQGLGYEQYF. Using reference TRBV28 and TRBJ2-7 for the parts outside the CDR3, the full variable domain is DVKVTQSSRYLVKRTGEKVFLECVQDMDHENMFWYRQDPGLGLRLIYFSYDVKMKEKGDIPEGYSVSREKKERFSLILESASTNQTSMYLCASIRAQGLGYEQYFGPGTRLTVT.

V is TRBV7-9 and J is TRBJ2-1; D is unclear. There are 12 residues in the CDR3. V gave up 5 bases and J gave up 9 bases, with 11 bases separating them. Germline CDR1 SEHNR, CDR2 FQNEAQ (reference sequence). CDR3 in DNA: TGTGCCAGCAGCCCAGCAATGGGTGAGCAGTTCTTC. Residues: CASSPAMGEQFF.

Ten or more counts support this clonotype. A much bigger clone sits one base away, suggesting this may be a read error. The chain is built from TRBV20-1 and TRBJ2-1, with a tentative D call TRBD1 (8 bases). The CDR3 has 15 amino acids. CDR1 is DFQATT and CDR2 is SNEGSKA in the germline V gene (reference sequence). Trimming left V 6 bases short and J 8 bases short, with 23 bases between. The CDR3 is CSAGQGRAGWDEQFF. CDR3 sequence (DNA): TGCAGTGCCGGACAGGGACGAGCGGGATGGGATGAGCAGTTCTTC.

This clonotype was detected once. The chain has TRBV30 and TRBJ2-1; the D gene is possibly TRBD2 (5 bases). Trimming stripped 0 bases from V and 8 bases from J, with 8 bases between. Germline V lookup: CDR1 GTSNPN, CDR2 SVGIG (reference sequence). CDR3 size: 12 residues. The CDR3 loop is CAWSVHGDEQFF. The CDR3 DNA follows: TGTGCCTGGAGTGTACACGGGGATGAGCAGTTCTTC.

The CDR3 loop is CASSRPMRQAPYGYTF. The CDR3 DNA reads as TGTGCCAGCAGTCGCCCGATGCGACAGGCGCCCTATGGCTACACCTTC. The chain employs TRBV6-6 and TRBJ1-2, with a tentative D call TRBD1 (6 bases). Germline values: CDR1 MNHNY, CDR2 SVGAGI (reference sequence). Between the trimmed V and J ends, which lost 5 bases and 4 bases, there was a span of 20 bases. This CDR3 contains 16 residues.

In its sample, this clonotype was seen a few times. This chain uses TRBV5-5 with TRBJ2-5, with 10 bases identical to TRBD2. The V segment lost 5 bases and the J segment 5 bases; nucleotides outside the gene matches: 3. This CDR3 is built from 13 residues. Germline V gives CDR1 SGHKS, CDR2 YYEKEE (reference sequence). CDR3 region: CASRLAGLETQYF. The CDR3 nucleotides are TGTGCCAGCAGACTAGCGGGATTGGAGACCCAGTACTTC.

The V and J genes are TRBV20-1 and TRBJ1-2; tentative D call: TRBD1 (5 bases). Germline values: CDR1 DFQATT, CDR2 SNEGSKA (reference sequence). Trimming cost V 3 bases and J 4 bases, with 15 bases left between them. This CDR3 contains 14 residues. CDR3 DNA sequence: TGCAGTGCTAGTATGAAACAGGAACCCTATGGCTACACCTTC. Protein sequence: CSASMKQEPYGYTF.

The chain uses TRBV11-2 and TRBJ2-1, with D perhaps matching TRBD1 or TRBD2 (5 bases each). Looked up from germline, CDR1 is SGHAT and CDR2 is FQNNGV. Trimming shortened V by 3 bases and J by 2 bases, and 8 bases separated the two germline ends. The CDR3 covers 14 residues. The CDR3, as DNA: TGTGCCAGCAGCTTTCTGGGGGCCTACAATGAGCAGTTCTTC. It specifies CASSFLGAYNEQFF. Using reference TRBV11-2 and TRBJ2-1 for the parts outside the CDR3, the full variable domain is EAGVAQSPRYKIIEKRQSVAFWCNPISGHATLYWYQQILGQGPKLLIQFQNNGVVDDSQLPKDRFSAERLKGVDSTLKIQPAKLEDSAVYLCASSFLGAYNEQFFGPGTRLTVL.